This T cell receptor (beta chain) was recovered during a study of blood T cells in healthy people across ages. CDR3 length: 12 residues. V was trimmed by 7 bases and J by 4 bases, leaving 12 bases between them. The germline V gene encodes CDR1 SQVTM and CDR2 ANQGSEA. Then a second PCR, running roughly 6 to 11 cycles, was carried out with a sample-barcoded 5' primer and a J-beta primer mix. TCRdb re-derived calls from the 5' RACE reads in MiXCR, one entry per CDR3 protein. The data contain about 760,000 distinct CDR3 sequences, more than 50% of them singletons. This sequence was found in a man in his forties or fifties in good health. The specimen was blood. The J gene is TRBJ2-3, the V gene TRBV29-1, with D hard to call. The DNA of the CDR3 is TGCAGCGGCAACGGTTGGCCAGATACGCAGTATTTT. Amino acid sequence: CSGNGWPDTQYF.